Below, one TCR beta chain is given with its context. The entry originates in a study of shared T cell receptors in the human thymus. This CDR3 is built from 14 residues. Germline CDR1 reads SGHRS; CDR2 reads YFSETQ. Losses at the gene ends were 1 base for V and 5 bases for J; bases not matched to a gene: 4. Method: immunoSEQ multiplex PCR; TCRdb's copy keeps in-frame clones and lacks some. The sample carries hundreds of thousands of clones, about four fifths recorded once. These data are also associated with another study on human thymus T cells. That work contributes: Thymus tissue for the work was resected from patients undergoing corrective heart surgery. Related research examined unrelated individuals and reported that their thymic repertoires overlapped highly.

The sample taken for sequencing was thymocytes. The TCR was taken from a boy in the first two years of life with a congenital heart defect. This chain uses TRBV5-1 with TRBJ2-3; 7 bases fit TRBD2. The CDR3 DNA sequence: TGCGCCAGCAGCTTGTTAATAGCGGGAGATACGCAGTATTTT. As protein: CASSLLIAGDTQYF.